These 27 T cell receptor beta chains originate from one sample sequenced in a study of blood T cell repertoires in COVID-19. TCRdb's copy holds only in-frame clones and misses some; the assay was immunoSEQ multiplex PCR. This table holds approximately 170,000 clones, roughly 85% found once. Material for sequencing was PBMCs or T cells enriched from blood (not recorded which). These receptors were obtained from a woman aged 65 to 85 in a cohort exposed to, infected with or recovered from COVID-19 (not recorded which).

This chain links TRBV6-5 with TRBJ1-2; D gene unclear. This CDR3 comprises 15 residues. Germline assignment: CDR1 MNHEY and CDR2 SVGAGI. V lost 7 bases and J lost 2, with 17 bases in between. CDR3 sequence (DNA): TGTGCCAGCACCGCCGCAGGTACTCTCAACTATGGCTACACCTTC. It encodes CASTAAGTLNYGYTF.

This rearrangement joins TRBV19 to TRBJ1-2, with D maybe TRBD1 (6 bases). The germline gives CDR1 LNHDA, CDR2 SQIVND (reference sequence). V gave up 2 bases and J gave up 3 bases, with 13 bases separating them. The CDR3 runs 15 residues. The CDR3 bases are TGTGCCAGTAGTATAAATCAGGGGCTCGACTATGGCTACACCTTC. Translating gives CASSINQGLDYGYTF.

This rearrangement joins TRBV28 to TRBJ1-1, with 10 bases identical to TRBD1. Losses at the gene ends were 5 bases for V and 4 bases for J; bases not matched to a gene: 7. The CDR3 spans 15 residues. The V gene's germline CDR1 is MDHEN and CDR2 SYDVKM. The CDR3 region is CASSPLTGGSTEAFF. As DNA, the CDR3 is TGTGCCAGCAGTCCGTTGACAGGGGGCAGCACTGAAGCTTTCTTT.

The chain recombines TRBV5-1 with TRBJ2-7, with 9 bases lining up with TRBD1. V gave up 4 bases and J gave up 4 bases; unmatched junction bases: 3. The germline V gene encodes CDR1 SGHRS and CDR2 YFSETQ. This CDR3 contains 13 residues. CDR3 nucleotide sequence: TGCGCCAGCAGCGTGGACAGGGGTTACGAGCAGTACTTC. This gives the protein CASSVDRGYEQYF. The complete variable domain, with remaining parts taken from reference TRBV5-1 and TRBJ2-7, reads KAGVTQTPRYLIKTRGQQVTLSCSPISGHRSVSWYQQTPGQGLQFLFEYFSETQRNKGNFPGRFSGRQFSNSRSEMNVSTLELGDSALYLCASSVDRGYEQYFGPGTRLTVT.

The CDR3 DNA reads as TGTGCCAGCCGAACTAGCGGTCAATACAATGAGCAGTTCTTC. Its protein is CASRTSGQYNEQFF. The chain has TRBV11-1 and TRBJ2-1; 8 bases fit TRBD2. The length of the CDR3 is 14 residues. Unmatched junction bases numbered 7, after V lost 8 bases and J lost 4 bases. Germline-derived CDR1 and CDR2 are SGHAT and FQDESV (reference sequence).

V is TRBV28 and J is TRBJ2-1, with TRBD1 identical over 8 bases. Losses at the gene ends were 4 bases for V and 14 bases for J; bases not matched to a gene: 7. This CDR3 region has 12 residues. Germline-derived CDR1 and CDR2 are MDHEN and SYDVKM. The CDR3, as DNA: TGTGCCAGCAGTTATAGGGGGACAGGAAAGTTCTTC. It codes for CASSYRGTGKFF.

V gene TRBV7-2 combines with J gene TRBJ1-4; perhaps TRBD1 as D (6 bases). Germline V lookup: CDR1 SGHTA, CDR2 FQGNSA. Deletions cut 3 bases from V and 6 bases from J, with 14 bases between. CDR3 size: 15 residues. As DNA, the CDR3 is TGTGCCAGCAGCTTGTCCGGGGGGCGGTATGAAAAACTGTTTTTT. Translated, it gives CASSLSGGRYEKLFF.

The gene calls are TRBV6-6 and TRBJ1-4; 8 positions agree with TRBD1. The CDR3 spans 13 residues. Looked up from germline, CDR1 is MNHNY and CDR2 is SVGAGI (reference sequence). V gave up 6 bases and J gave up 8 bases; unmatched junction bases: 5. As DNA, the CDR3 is TGTGCCAGCAGGCCAGGGGGCTGGGAAAAACTGTTTTTT. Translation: CASRPGGWEKLFF.

The chain's CDR3 is CASSRRGEHSYEQYF. The CDR3 coding sequence is TGTGCCAGCAGCCGCCGGGGGGAACACTCCTACGAGCAGTACTTC. The V call is TRBV7-2, the J call TRBJ2-7; 7 bases fit TRBD2. The CDR3 has 15 amino acids. CDR1 is SGHTA, CDR2 FQGNSA, per germline. V was clipped by 5 bases and J by 0 bases; unmatched bases: 7.

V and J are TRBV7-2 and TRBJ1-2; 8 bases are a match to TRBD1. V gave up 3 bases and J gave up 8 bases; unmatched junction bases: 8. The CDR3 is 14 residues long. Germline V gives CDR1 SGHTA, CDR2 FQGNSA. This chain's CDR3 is CASSFDRGLRGYTF. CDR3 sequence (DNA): TGTGCCAGCAGCTTCGACAGGGGACTGCGCGGCTACACCTTC.

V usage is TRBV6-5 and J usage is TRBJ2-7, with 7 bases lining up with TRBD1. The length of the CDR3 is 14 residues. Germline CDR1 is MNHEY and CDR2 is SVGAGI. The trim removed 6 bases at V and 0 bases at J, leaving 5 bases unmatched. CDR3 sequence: CASSPDRASYEQYF. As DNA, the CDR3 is TGTGCCAGCAGCCCCGACAGGGCCTCCTACGAGCAGTACTTC.

This CDR3 reads CALTGTSTDTQYF. The CDR3 nucleotides are TGTGCCTTGACGGGGACTAGCACAGATACGCAGTATTTT. The rearrangement joins TRBV30 to TRBJ2-3; the D gene is possibly TRBD2 (6 bases). V was pared by 7 bases and J by 0 bases, with 11 bases between. The CDR3 covers 13 residues. CDR1 and CDR2 from the germline V gene are GTSNPN and SVGIG (reference sequence).

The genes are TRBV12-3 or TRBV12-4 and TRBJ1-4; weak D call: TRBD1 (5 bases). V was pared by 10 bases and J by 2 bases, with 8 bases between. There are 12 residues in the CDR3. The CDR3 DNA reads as TGTGCCAACAGGAGGACTAATGAAAAACTGTTTTTT. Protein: CANRRTNEKLFF.

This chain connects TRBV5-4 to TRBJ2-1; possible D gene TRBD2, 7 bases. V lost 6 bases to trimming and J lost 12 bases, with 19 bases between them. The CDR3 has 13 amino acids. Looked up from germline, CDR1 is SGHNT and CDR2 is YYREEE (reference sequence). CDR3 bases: TGTGCCAGCACTTCCCAGGGGCTAGCGGCGCAGTTCTTC. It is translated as CASTSQGLAAQFF.

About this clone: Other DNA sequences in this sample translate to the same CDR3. The CDR3: CASSLIQGNTEAFF. Written as DNA, the CDR3 is TGCGCCAGCAGCTTGATCCAGGGTAACACTGAAGCTTTCTTT. This chain connects TRBV5-1 to TRBJ1-1, with D possibly TRBD1 on 5 matching bases. V lost 1 base and J lost 2, with 9 bases in between. The germline CDR1 and CDR2 sequences are SGHRS and YFSETQ. The CDR3 runs to 14 residues.

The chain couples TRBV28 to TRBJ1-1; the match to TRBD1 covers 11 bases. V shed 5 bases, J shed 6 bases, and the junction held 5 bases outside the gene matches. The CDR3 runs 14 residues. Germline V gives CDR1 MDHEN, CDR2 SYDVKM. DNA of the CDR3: TGTGCCAGCAGTGTTCGGACAGGGGGCTCTGAAGCTTTCTTT. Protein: CASSVRTGGSEAFF.

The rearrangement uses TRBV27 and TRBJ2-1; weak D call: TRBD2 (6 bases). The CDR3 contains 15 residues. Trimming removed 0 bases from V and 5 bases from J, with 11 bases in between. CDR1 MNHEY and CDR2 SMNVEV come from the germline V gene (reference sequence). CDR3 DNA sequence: TGTGCCAGCAGTTTATCTGCGGGACTTCACAATGAGCAGTTCTTC. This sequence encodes CASSLSAGLHNEQFF.

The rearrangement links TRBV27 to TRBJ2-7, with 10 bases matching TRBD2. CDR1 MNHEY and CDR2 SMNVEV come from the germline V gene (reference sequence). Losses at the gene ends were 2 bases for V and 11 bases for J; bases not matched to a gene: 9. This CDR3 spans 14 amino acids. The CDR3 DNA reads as TGTGCCAGCAGTTTAAGGGCTAGCGGGGGACGGGAGTACTTC. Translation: CASSLRASGGREYF.

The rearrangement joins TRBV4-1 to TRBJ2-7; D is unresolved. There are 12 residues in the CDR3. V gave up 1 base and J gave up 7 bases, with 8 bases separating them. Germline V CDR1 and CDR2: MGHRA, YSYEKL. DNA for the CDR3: TGCGCCAGCAGCCAAGTGGGCCTTGAGCAGTACTTC. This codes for CASSQVGLEQYF.

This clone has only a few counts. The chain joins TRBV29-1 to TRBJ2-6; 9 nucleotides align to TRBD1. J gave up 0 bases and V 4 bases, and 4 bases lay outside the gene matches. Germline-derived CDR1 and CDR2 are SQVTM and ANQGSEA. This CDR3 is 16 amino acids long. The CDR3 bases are TGCAGCGTTGTGGACAGGGGAGACTCTGGGGCCAACGTCCTGACTTTC. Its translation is CSVVDRGDSGANVLTF.

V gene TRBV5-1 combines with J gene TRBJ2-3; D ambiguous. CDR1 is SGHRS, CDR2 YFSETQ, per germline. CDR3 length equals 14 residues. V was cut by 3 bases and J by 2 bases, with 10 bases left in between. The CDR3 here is CASSYRQPTDTQYF. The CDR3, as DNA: TGCGCCAGCAGCTATAGACAACCCACAGATACGCAGTATTTT.

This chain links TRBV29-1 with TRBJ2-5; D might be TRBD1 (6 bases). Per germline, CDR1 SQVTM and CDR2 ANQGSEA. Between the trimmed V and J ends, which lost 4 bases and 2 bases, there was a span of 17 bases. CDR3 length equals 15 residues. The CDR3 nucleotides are TGCAGCGTTGCACAGGGCCAGGGAAGGCAAGAGACCCAGTACTTC. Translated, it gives CSVAQGQGRQETQYF.

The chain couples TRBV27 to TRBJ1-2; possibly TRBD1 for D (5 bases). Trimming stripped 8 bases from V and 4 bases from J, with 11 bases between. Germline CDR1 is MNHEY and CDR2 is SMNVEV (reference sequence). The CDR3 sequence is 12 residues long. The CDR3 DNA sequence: TGTGCCAGCTATACAGGTGGCTATGGCTACACCTTC. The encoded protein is CASYTGGYGYTF.

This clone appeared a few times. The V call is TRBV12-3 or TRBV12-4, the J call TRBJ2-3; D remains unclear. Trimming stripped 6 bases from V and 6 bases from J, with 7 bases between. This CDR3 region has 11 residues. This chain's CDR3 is CASRHGDTQYF. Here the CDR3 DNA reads TGTGCCAGCAGACACGGGGATACGCAGTATTTT.

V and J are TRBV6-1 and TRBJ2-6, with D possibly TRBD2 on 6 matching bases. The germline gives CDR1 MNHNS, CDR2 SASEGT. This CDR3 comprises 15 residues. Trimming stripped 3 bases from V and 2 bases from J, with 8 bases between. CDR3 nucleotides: TGTGCCAGCAGTGAGTCGGGGGCTGGGGCCAACGTCCTGACTTTC. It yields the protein CASSESGAGANVLTF.

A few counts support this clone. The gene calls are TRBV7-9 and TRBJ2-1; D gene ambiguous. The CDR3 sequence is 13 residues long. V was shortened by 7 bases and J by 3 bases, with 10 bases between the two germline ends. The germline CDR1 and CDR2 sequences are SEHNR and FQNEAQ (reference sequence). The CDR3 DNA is TGTGCCAGCATTGGCACCGTCTACAATGAGCAGTTCTTC. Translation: CASIGTVYNEQFF.

This chain's CDR3 is CASSFQLASGTDTQYF. CDR3 nucleotides: TGTGCCAGCAGTTTCCAACTAGCCTCGGGCACAGATACGCAGTATTTT. The chain combines TRBV6-2 or TRBV6-3 with TRBJ2-3, with a possible D match to TRBD2 (6 bases). CDR3 size: 16 residues. V lost 4 bases to trimming and J lost 1 base, with 15 bases between them. The germline gives CDR1 MNHEY, CDR2 SVGEGT.